This TCR beta chain was found in a study of regulatory T cells in long-lasting Graves disease. Notes on this clonotype: Antigen specificity is unknown.

According to the study, TCR beta libraries were built with iRepertoire HTBI primers and CDR3-region Arm-PCR. TCRdb recomputed calls from the multiplex PCR reads with MiXCR, one row per CDR3 protein. The sample has some 240,000 distinct CDR3 sequences; roughly 19% are singletons. Study observations and caveats: Persistent disease exhibited a predilection for TRBV28, TRBJ1-2 and TRBJ2-5.

Regarding time point: newly diagnosed GD, antithyroid drugs for less than 3 months. RNA from PBMCs was the source of the TCR library. Collection of peripheral blood (nine milliliters) was done using EDTA tubes. V shed 6 bases and J 3 bases; nucleotides not matched to a gene: 14. The CDR3 covers 18 residues. The same data also contributed to another study, on T cells in Graves' hyperthyroidism and ophthalmopathy. As that study records: With the HTBI primer set, the TCR CDR3 went through a first round of RT-PCR.

The input for sequencing was peripheral blood mononuclear cells (PBMCs), taken at new diagnosis, from a patient treated with antithyroid drugs. The rearrangement links TRBV12-3 or TRBV12-4 to TRBJ1-4; 9 bases are a match to TRBD1. The receptor's source is a woman in her thirties with Graves disease. This CDR3 is CASRSGTGIRVANEKLFF. The CDR3, as DNA: TGTGCCAGCAGGTCCGGGACAGGGATTAGGGTGGCTAATGAAAAACTGTTTTTT.